The next 27 T cell receptor beta chains were all read from a single sample in a study of regulatory T cells in long-lasting Graves disease. Sequencing libraries for TCR beta were prepared with iRepertoire HTBI primers and Arm-PCR of CDR3 regions. Each CDR3 protein is one row after TCRdb ran MiXCR on the multiplex PCR reads. This sample has almost 350,000 distinct CDR3 sequences; about 20% occur once, and the top ten carry less than 30%. As for time point: persistent/refractory GD, antithyroid drugs over 5 years with positive TRAb. Following extraction of RNA from PBMCs, that RNA was used to make the TCR library. This specimen consisted of peripheral blood mononuclear cells (PBMCs), obtained when the disease was refractory, from a patient treated with antithyroid drugs. The source of these receptors is a female donor with Graves disease.

This clonotype was seen at least ten times. CDR3 loop: CASSPRQGQGNQPQHF. As DNA, the CDR3 is TGTGCCAGCAGTCCGCGACAGGGGCAAGGGAATCAGCCCCAGCATTTT. The chain couples TRBV12-3 or TRBV12-4 to TRBJ1-5, with 8 nucleotides matching TRBD1. The CDR3 is 16 amino acids. V was pared by 5 bases and J by 4 bases, with 10 bases of the junction left unmatched.

The rearrangement uses TRBV27 and TRBJ2-7; 8 nucleotides line up with TRBD1. Trimming cost V 5 bases and J 4 bases; bases outside gene matches: 10. The CDR3 is made up of 15 amino acids. CDR1 MNHEY and CDR2 SMNVEV come from the germline V gene (reference sequence). The DNA of the CDR3 is TGTGCCAGCAGTGCAGGGACAGGTTTTGGATACGAGCAGTACTTC. This sequence encodes CASSAGTGFGYEQYF.

The genes are TRBV20-1 and TRBJ2-7; D is possibly TRBD1 (6 bases). V was shortened by 2 bases and J by 9 bases, with 8 bases between the two germline ends. The germline CDR1 and CDR2 sequences are DFQATT and SNEGSKA (reference sequence). CDR3 size: 10 residues. This CDR3 is CSARKGGQYF. CDR3 DNA: TGCAGTGCTAGAAAAGGGGGGCAGTACTTC.

In its sample, this clonotype was seen a few times. V is TRBV10-3 and J is TRBJ1-3; possible D gene TRBD1, 5 bases. Germline CDR1 is ENHRY and CDR2 is SYGVKD. Trimming removed 0 bases at V and 1 base at J, with 10 bases between. The CDR3 consists of 16 residues. Here the CDR3 reads CAISESVGGSGNTIYF. For the CDR3, the DNA is TGTGCCATCAGTGAGTCGGTCGGGGGATCTGGAAACACCATATATTTT.

This clonotype was detected a few times. CDR3 DNA sequence: TGTGCCAGCAGCTTGAGGCAGGAAGAGACCCAGTACTTC. Protein product: CASSLRQEETQYF. J is TRBJ2-5 and V is TRBV5-8; no clear D gene. CDR1 is SGHTS and CDR2 is YDEGEE in the germline V gene. V was trimmed by 1 base and J by 3 bases, leaving 7 bases between them. CDR3 length: 13 residues.

This clonotype was seen many times. The CDR3 region has the DNA TGTGCCAGCAAGCCGGGTGGGCACACTGAAGCTTTCTTT. Its translation is CASKPGGHTEAFF. The chain employs TRBV3-1 and TRBJ1-1; no clear D. V dropped 7 bases and J dropped 3 bases, with 12 bases sitting between them. This CDR3 has 13 residues. The germline gives CDR1 LGHDT, CDR2 YNNKEL (reference sequence).

Ten or more counts support this clonotype. CDR3 amino acids: CASSPSLYEQYF. CDR3 coding DNA: TGTGCCAGCAGCCCCAGCCTCTACGAGCAGTACTTC. J is TRBJ2-7 and V is TRBV7-9; D not resolved. V lost 5 bases and J 3 bases, leaving 8 bases between the germline ends. The CDR3 totals 12 residues. Germline V CDR1 and CDR2: SEHNR, FQNEAQ (reference sequence).

This clonotype came up many times. The V and J genes are TRBV6-2 or TRBV6-3 and TRBJ2-7; 14 bases match TRBD2. CDR3 length: 16 residues. Losses at the gene ends were 4 bases for V and 3 bases for J; bases not matched to a gene: 5. Germline V lookup: CDR1 MNHEY, CDR2 SVGEGT. This CDR3 is CASSSGTSGSIYEQYF. The CDR3 nucleotides are TGTGCCAGCAGTTCGGGGACTAGCGGGAGTATCTACGAGCAGTACTTC.

The sample holds many counts of this clonotype. The rearrangement uses TRBV28 and TRBJ2-7; 10 bases match TRBD1. CDR3 length: 14 residues. The germline V gene encodes CDR1 MDHEN and CDR2 SYDVKM. J was trimmed by 3 bases and V by 8 bases; bases with no gene match: 7. The CDR3 here is CASRTGGGLYEQYF. In nucleotides, the CDR3 is TGTGCCAGCCGGACAGGGGGGGGTCTCTACGAGCAGTACTTC.

In regard to this clonotype: Compared with germline, one end of the junction differs, possibly owing to a read error. V and J are TRBV7-9 and TRBJ2-7; 9 nucleotides align to TRBD2. Germline V CDR1 and CDR2: SEHNR, FQNEAQ (reference sequence). The CDR3 has 13 amino acids. The CDR3 DNA reads TGTGCCAGCAGTTTAGCGGGAGCATCCGAGCAGTACTTC. Translating it yields CASSLAGASEQYF.

The gene calls are TRBV6-1 and TRBJ2-7; weak D call: TRBD2 (7 bases). The ends were cut back, 10 bases at V and 6 bases at J, with 13 bases in the middle. The germline gives CDR1 MNHNS, CDR2 SASEGT. This CDR3 is built from 11 residues. The CDR3 sequence: CAMRGGIEQYF. The CDR3 DNA sequence: TGTGCCATGAGGGGGGGGATCGAGCAGTACTTC.

This clonotype was observed a single time. The chain links TRBV7-8 to TRBJ2-5; 8 bases are a match to TRBD2. The V gene's germline CDR1 is SGHVS and CDR2 FQNEAQ. V lost 1 base, J lost 10 bases, and 5 bases stayed unmatched. The CDR3 contains 13 residues. In nucleotides, the CDR3 is TGTGCCAGCAGCTTAGTTTCGGGGGGGCACCAGTACTTC. Translation: CASSLVSGGHQYF.

This chain links TRBV4-1 with TRBJ1-6; D call uncertain. The V end was cut by 1 base, the J end by 7 bases, with 8 bases between. The CDR3 contains 14 residues. Germline V gives CDR1 MGHRA, CDR2 YSYEKL. DNA for the CDR3: TGCGCCAGCAGCCAAGTAAGAGTCAATTCACCCCTCCACTTT. Translating it yields CASSQVRVNSPLHF.

This clonotype was counted ten times or more. V gene TRBV7-8 combines with J gene TRBJ2-7; the match to TRBD1 covers 9 bases. J gave up 6 bases and V 5 bases, and 8 bases lay outside the gene matches. The length of the CDR3 is 14 residues. Per the germline V gene, CDR1 is SGHVS and CDR2 is FQNEAQ. The DNA of the CDR3 is TGTGCCAGCAGCCAGGACAGGGGCTTCGCCGAGCAGTACTTC. Translating it yields CASSQDRGFAEQYF.

In its sample, this clonotype was seen many times. The CDR3 here is CASSYGSIAGLQETQYF. Here the CDR3 DNA reads TGTGCCAGCAGTTATGGGTCCATAGCGGGACTCCAAGAGACCCAGTACTTC. The chain links TRBV6-2 or TRBV6-3 to TRBJ2-5, with 8 nucleotides matching TRBD2. The trim removed 3 bases at V and 1 base at J, leaving 10 bases unmatched. Germline V gene data show CDR1 as MNHEY and CDR2 as SVGEGT. This CDR3 has 17 residues.

The chain carries TRBV29-1 and TRBJ1-5; 8 bases map to TRBD1. Germline V gene sequence: CDR1 SQVTM, CDR2 ANQGSEA. CDR3 length: 13 amino acids. Germline trimming cut 5 bases from V and 7 bases from J; bases unmatched to any gene: 7. CDR3 in DNA: TGCAGCGTTACCCAGGGGGCACGACAGCCCCAGCATTTT. Its translation is CSVTQGARQPQHF.

This clonotype has ten or more counts. The chain couples TRBV28 to TRBJ2-7; D is perhaps TRBD2 (6 bases). V lost 4 bases and J 7 bases, leaving 14 bases between the germline ends. Germline V lookup: CDR1 MDHEN, CDR2 SYDVKM. This CDR3 spans 13 amino acids. CDR3 DNA: TGTGCCAGCAGTTCCTCGGGAGCTGGGGAGCAGTACTTC. This gives the protein CASSSSGAGEQYF. Drawing the rest from reference TRBV28 and TRBJ2-7, the complete variable domain is DVKVTQSSRYLVKRTGEKVFLECVQDMDHENMFWYRQDPGLGLRLIYFSYDVKMKEKGDIPEGYSVSREKKERFSLILESASTNQTSMYLCASSSSGAGEQYFGPGTRLTVT.

V and J are TRBV4-1 and TRBJ1-3; D is unresolved. The CDR3 loop spans 14 amino acids. V lost 5 bases and J lost 0, with 8 bases in between. Germline CDR1 reads MGHRA; CDR2 reads YSYEKL. The CDR3 spells CASSEPYSGNTIYF. The CDR3 DNA reads TGCGCCAGCAGCGAACCTTACTCTGGAAACACCATATATTTT.

The V gene is TRBV9, the J gene TRBJ1-1; D gene uncertain. The CDR3 spans 11 residues. Trimming left V 3 bases short and J 3 bases short, with 3 bases between. The germline V gene has CDR1 SGDLS and CDR2 YYNGEE. The CDR3 is CASSADTEAFF. The CDR3 coding sequence is TGTGCCAGCAGCGCGGACACTGAAGCTTTCTTT.

The chain carries TRBV7-9 and TRBJ1-2, with TRBD1 matching over 10 bases. After removal of 1 base from V and 1 base from J, the junction contained 3 bases not matched to a gene. From germline, CDR1 is SEHNR and CDR2 FQNEAQ (reference sequence). The CDR3 is 16 residues long. CDR3 amino acids: CASSLGRTGGNYGYTF. The CDR3 bases are TGTGCCAGCAGCTTAGGCCGGACAGGGGGTAACTATGGCTACACCTTC.

Only a few counts were recorded for this clonotype. With a much larger clone just one base away, this may be a read error. The rearrangement uses TRBV12-3 or TRBV12-4 and TRBJ2-4; no definite D call. The CDR3 is 13 amino acids. This CDR3 is CASSFRHKNIRYF. The CDR3 DNA follows: TGTGCCAGCAGTTTCCGACACAAAAACATTCGGTACTTC.

This clonotype appeared many times. The rearrangement joins TRBV15 to TRBJ2-3, with TRBD1 as a possible D gene (6 bases). Trimming removed 0 bases at V and 1 base at J, with 8 bases between. The CDR3 totals 15 residues. CDR1 is LNHNV, CDR2 YYDKDF, per germline (reference sequence). CDR3 region: CATSRDWGRTDTQYF. The CDR3 DNA is TGTGCCACCAGCAGAGATTGGGGGCGCACAGATACGCAGTATTTT.

This clonotype was seen many times. This chain connects TRBV7-2 to TRBJ2-7; TRBD2 agrees at 7 bases. The CDR3 is made up of 15 amino acids. The germline gives CDR1 SGHTA, CDR2 FQGNSA. Trimming removed 5 bases from V and 1 base from J; junction bases left unmatched: 8. This CDR3 is CASSQSGDASYEQYF. The CDR3 bases are TGTGCCAGCAGCCAGAGCGGGGACGCTTCCTACGAGCAGTACTTC.

This chain connects TRBV4-1 to TRBJ1-1, with TRBD1 matching over 7 bases. From germline, CDR1 is MGHRA and CDR2 YSYEKL. The CDR3 has 17 amino acids. V dropped 1 base and J dropped 4; count of bases not matched to a gene: 12. For the CDR3, the DNA is TGCGCCAGCAGCCAAGTTTGGGCAGGGGGGGGTCGCACTGAAGCTTTCTTT. Protein product: CASSQVWAGGGRTEAFF.

This clonotype was detected many times. The chain combines TRBV5-5 with TRBJ2-5; TRBD2 is a possible D gene (5 bases). The CDR3 contains 14 residues. Trimming shortened V by 0 bases and J by 7 bases, and 13 bases separated the two germline ends. The germline V gene has CDR1 SGHKS and CDR2 YYEKEE (reference sequence). The CDR3 is CASSLEDLLGTQYF. The DNA for the CDR3 is TGTGCCAGCAGCTTGGAGGACCTACTAGGGACCCAGTACTTC.

DNA for the CDR3: TGTGCCAGCACCCGGGGACTAGCGGGAAACAATGAGCAGTTCTTC. Residues: CASTRGLAGNNEQFF. The rearrangement links TRBV6-2 or TRBV6-3 to TRBJ2-1; TRBD2 matches 13 bases. V shed 7 bases and J 5 bases; nucleotides not matched to a gene: 5. The V gene's germline CDR1 is MNHEY and CDR2 SVGEGT. The CDR3 has 15 residues.

Only a few counts were recorded for this clonotype. This chain uses TRBV20-1 with TRBJ1-2; perhaps TRBD1 as D (5 bases). CDR1 is DFQATT, CDR2 SNEGSKA, per germline (reference sequence). The V gene lost 0 bases and the J gene lost 6 bases, with 8 bases spanning the gap. CDR3 size: 12 residues. CDR3 residues: CSARDVGHGYTF. CDR3 coding DNA: TGCAGTGCTAGAGATGTGGGGCATGGCTACACCTTC.